This T cell receptor (beta chain) was captured in a study of blood T cell repertoires in COVID-19. The wider study: Samples representing acute and convalescent COVID-19 were sourced from the United States, Italy and Spain. PBMCs, B-cell-depleted T cells, or T cells provided the cDNA or gDNA that made up the material.

The authors' processing: Cell counts per sample came from amplifying reference gene primers. Data came from immunoSEQ multiplex PCR; TCRdb stores just in-frame clones and leaves some out. The DNA gave D and trimming, while V, J and clone size come from that table. The table has about 260,000 clones, approximately 90% seen once. The CDR3 is made up of 14 amino acids. Trimming shortened V by 0 bases and J by 2 bases, and 8 bases separated the two germline ends. Germline V gives CDR1 GTSNPN, CDR2 SVGIG (reference sequence). The source of this sequence is a middle-aged woman with acute or convalescent COVID-19. The sample taken for sequencing was peripheral blood. This chain connects TRBV30 to TRBJ1-5, with a tentative D call TRBD1 (6 bases). CDR3 amino acids: CAWSVKGGNQPQHF. CDR3 in DNA: TGTGCCTGGAGTGTAAAGGGGGGCAATCAGCCCCAGCATTTT. The whole variable domain, remainder taken from reference TRBV30 and TRBJ1-5, is SQTIHQWPATLVQPVGSPLSLECTVEGTSNPNLYWYRQAAGRGLQLLFYSVGIGQISSEVPQNLSASRPQDRQFILSSKKLLLSDSGFYLCAWSVKGGNQPQHFGDGTRLSIL.